What follows are 13 T cell receptor beta chains derived from one specimen sequenced in a study of OX40 agonist ivuxolimab in advanced cancers. Clones were sequenced by immunoSEQ multiplex PCR, and TCRdb holds only the in-frame ones, with some missing. The sample lists some 81,000 clones; about nine tenths were seen once. Sequences were derived from CD4+ or CD8+ T cells sorted from blood, sampled in a trial of the OX40 agonist ivuxolimab. The source of these receptors is an adult with an advanced solid tumor such as melanoma, head and neck, liver or kidney cancer.

About this clone: Compared with germline, one end of the junction differs, possibly owing to a read error. The rearrangement joins TRBV6-5 to TRBJ2-7; 10 bases align to TRBD1. The CDR3 covers 14 residues. Germline V gene sequence: CDR1 MNHEY, CDR2 SVGAGI. CDR3 nucleotide sequence: TGTGTCAGCACCCACGAGGACAGGGGGGGCGAGCAGTACTTC. Its protein product is CVSTHEDRGGEQYF.

This clone occurred once. The DNA of the CDR3 is TGCGCCAGCAGCTTGCCTACAGCTAACTATGGCTACACCTTC. It translates to CASSLPTANYGYTF. This chain connects TRBV5-1 to TRBJ1-2; D gene unclear. The CDR3 is 14 amino acids. V dropped 1 base and J dropped 0 bases, with 7 bases sitting between them. Germline CDR1 reads SGHRS; CDR2 reads YFSETQ.

A word on this clone: This sample also contains other DNA sequences that code for the same CDR3. V and J are TRBV10-1 and TRBJ1-2; 7 bases match TRBD1. The V segment lost 2 bases and the J segment 8 bases; nucleotides outside the gene matches: 5. This CDR3 region has 13 residues. The germline V gene has CDR1 WNHNN and CDR2 SYGVQD (reference sequence). Written as DNA, the CDR3 is TGCGCCAGCAGTGAGAGTAGGGGGCGAGGCTACACCTTC. This encodes CASSESRGRGYTF.

The V call is TRBV4-3, the J call TRBJ1-4; no definite D call. The V and J ends lost 0 bases and 5 bases respectively, with 7 bases between them. Looked up from germline, CDR1 is LGHNA and CDR2 is YSLEER. The CDR3 extends over 14 amino acids. CDR3 nucleotides: TGCGCCAGCAGCCAAGAGCATTACAATGAAAAACTGTTTTTT. It codes for CASSQEHYNEKLFF.

Only one count was recorded for this clone. The CDR3 DNA sequence: TGTGCCAGCAGTTTATGGGCAGGGCGGCAGGACTATGGCTACACCTTC. Translation gives CASSLWAGRQDYGYTF. The chain couples TRBV27 to TRBJ1-2, with a tentative D call TRBD1 (5 bases). Germline CDR1 MNHEY, CDR2 SMNVEV (reference sequence). Trimming pared 1 base from V and 3 bases from J, leaving 15 bases between. This CDR3 has 16 amino acids.

The rearrangement links TRBV6-5 to TRBJ2-7; D is undetermined. CDR3 length equals 14 residues. The ends were cut back, 5 bases at V and 2 bases at J, with 13 bases in the middle. Germline assignment: CDR1 MNHEY and CDR2 SVGAGI. The CDR3 loop reads CASSAYWPTYEQYF. CDR3 nucleotides: TGTGCCAGCAGTGCCTATTGGCCCACCTACGAGCAGTACTTC.

The V and J genes are TRBV10-2 and TRBJ2-5; 9 nucleotides align to TRBD2. Germline V gene data show CDR1 as WSHSY and CDR2 as SAAADI. CDR3 size: 13 residues. With 6 bases clipped from V and 6 bases from J, the junction kept 5 bases outside the gene matches. CDR3: CASRISGRQTQYF. The CDR3 nucleotides are TGCGCCAGCAGAATTAGCGGGAGACAGACCCAGTACTTC.

This chain uses TRBV15 with TRBJ1-1; D is unresolved. Germline values: CDR1 LNHNV, CDR2 YYDKDF (reference sequence). Trimming took off 3 bases at V and 5 bases at J, with 10 bases between the two ends. The CDR3 spans 13 residues. The CDR3 reads CATSRARGTEAFF. The CDR3 nucleotides are TGTGCCACCAGCAGGGCTCGGGGAACTGAAGCTTTCTTT.

This chain links TRBV6-1 with TRBJ2-6; D is unresolved. V was shortened by 1 base and J by 0 bases, with 4 bases between the two germline ends. CDR1 and CDR2 from the germline V gene are MNHNS and SASEGT. The CDR3 runs to 15 residues. The CDR3 region is CASSEVDSGANVLTF. DNA of the CDR3: TGTGCCAGCAGTGAAGTTGACTCTGGGGCCAACGTCCTGACTTTC.

This sequence joins TRBV2 and TRBJ2-3; 10 nucleotides align to TRBD2. The J segment lost 4 bases and the V segment lost 6 bases, leaving 7 bases of the junction unmatched. The germline CDR1 and CDR2 sequences are SNHLY and FYNNEI. The CDR3 length is 15 residues. In nucleotides, the CDR3 is TGTGCCAGCAGACTCCTAGCGGGAGCCTCAGATACGCAGTATTTT. It codes for CASRLLAGASDTQYF. Full variable domain (missing parts from reference TRBV2 and TRBJ2-3): EPEVTQTPSHQVTQMGQEVILRCVPISNHLYFYWYRQILGQKVEFLVSFYNNEISEKSEIFDDQFSVERPDGSNFTLKIRSTKLEDSAMYFCASRLLAGASDTQYFGPGTRLTVL.

This clone was seen a few times. The V call is TRBV5-1, the J call TRBJ1-5, with no clear D. V gave up 0 bases and J gave up 4 bases, with 5 bases separating them. Looked up from germline, CDR1 is SGHRS and CDR2 is YFSETQ. The CDR3 spans 13 residues. CDR3 amino acids: CASSLEVNQPQHF. The CDR3 nucleotides are TGCGCCAGCAGCTTGGAGGTGAATCAGCCCCAGCATTTT. Combining the CDR3 with reference TRBV5-1 and TRBJ1-5 gives the whole variable domain KAGVTQTPRYLIKTRGQQVTLSCSPISGHRSVSWYQQTPGQGLQFLFEYFSETQRNKGNFPGRFSGRQFSNSRSEMNVSTLELGDSALYLCASSLEVNQPQHFGDGTRLSIL.

The chain couples TRBV5-1 to TRBJ2-3; D is perhaps TRBD2 (6 bases). CDR1 and CDR2 (germline): SGHRS, YFSETQ. The CDR3 runs 14 residues. Trimming took off 8 bases at V and 1 base at J, with 14 bases between the two ends. DNA of the CDR3: TGCGCCAGTAGCAGGAGGGGCGGCACAGATACGCAGTATTTT. It yields the protein CASSRRGGTDTQYF.

The CDR3 DNA is TGCGCCAGCAGCTTGGAGTCTGGGGGCGGACCCCTAGATACGCAGTATTTT. Residues: CASSLESGGGPLDTQYF. The chain is built from TRBV5-1 and TRBJ2-3; D is possibly TRBD1 (6 bases). Germline V gene lookup returns CDR1 SGHRS and CDR2 YFSETQ. This CDR3 comprises 17 residues. V was pared by 0 bases and J by 5 bases, with 19 bases between.